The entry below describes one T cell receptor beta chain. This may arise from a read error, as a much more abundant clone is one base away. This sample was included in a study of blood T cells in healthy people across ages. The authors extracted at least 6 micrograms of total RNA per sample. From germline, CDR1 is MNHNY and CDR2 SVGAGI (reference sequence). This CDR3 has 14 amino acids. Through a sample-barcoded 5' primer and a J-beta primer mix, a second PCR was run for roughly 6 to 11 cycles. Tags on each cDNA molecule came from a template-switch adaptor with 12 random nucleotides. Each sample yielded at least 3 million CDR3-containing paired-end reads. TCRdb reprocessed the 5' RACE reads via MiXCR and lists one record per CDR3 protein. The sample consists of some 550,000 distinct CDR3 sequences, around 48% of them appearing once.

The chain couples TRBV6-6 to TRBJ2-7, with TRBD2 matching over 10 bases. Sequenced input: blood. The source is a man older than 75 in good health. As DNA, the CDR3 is TGTACCAGCACCCCAGCGGGGGGGCCCTACGAGCAGTACTTC. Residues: CTSTPAGGPYEQYF.